Reported below is one T cell receptor beta chain. What it recognizes is unknown. The data were obtained in a study of T-cell reconstitution after alpha-beta-depleted transplantation in children. Points from the study as a whole: T-cell numbers and diversity, one year after transplant, stemmed largely from T cells that were newly produced. The high TCRbeta diversity at day 60 in some patients came from surviving recipient T cells and thymic progenitors.

V gave up 5 bases and J gave up 7 bases; unmatched junction bases: 15. This CDR3 has 17 residues. Unique molecular identifiers were incorporated during preparation of the TCRbeta library. TCRdb passed the PCR reads through MiXCR, listing each CDR3 protein once. This sample has 780,000 or so distinct CDR3 sequences; 15% to 20% occur once, and the top ten carry about 4.6%. This clonotype was sampled from a male patient between 5 and 17 years old who had a stem cell transplant for acute lymphoblastic leukemia, so the T cells may come from the graft donor. The source material was PBMCs, mostly from graft donor cells, sampled 360 days after TCRalphabeta/CD19-depleted stem cell transplant. V gene TRBV12-3 or TRBV12-4 combines with J gene TRBJ1-5, with TRBD1 matching over 9 bases. The CDR3 loop is CASSRNLGTGQGQPQHF. The DNA of the CDR3 is TGTGCCAGCAGTCGAAACTTGGGGACAGGGCAGGGACAGCCCCAGCATTTT.